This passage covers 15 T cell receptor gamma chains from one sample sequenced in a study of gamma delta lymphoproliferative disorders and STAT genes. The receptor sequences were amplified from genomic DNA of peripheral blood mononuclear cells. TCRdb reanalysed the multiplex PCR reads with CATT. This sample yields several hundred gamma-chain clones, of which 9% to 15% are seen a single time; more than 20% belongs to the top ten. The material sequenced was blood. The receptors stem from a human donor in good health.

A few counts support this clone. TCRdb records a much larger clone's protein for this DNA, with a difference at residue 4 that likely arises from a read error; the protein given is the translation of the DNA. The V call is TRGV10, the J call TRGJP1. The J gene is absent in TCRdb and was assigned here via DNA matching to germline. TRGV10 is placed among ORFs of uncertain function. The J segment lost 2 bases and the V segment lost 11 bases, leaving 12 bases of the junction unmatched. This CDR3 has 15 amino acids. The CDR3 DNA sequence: TGTGCTGCGCGGGATTATTGGACCACTGGTTGGTTCAAGATATTT. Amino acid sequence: CAARDYWTTGWFKIF.

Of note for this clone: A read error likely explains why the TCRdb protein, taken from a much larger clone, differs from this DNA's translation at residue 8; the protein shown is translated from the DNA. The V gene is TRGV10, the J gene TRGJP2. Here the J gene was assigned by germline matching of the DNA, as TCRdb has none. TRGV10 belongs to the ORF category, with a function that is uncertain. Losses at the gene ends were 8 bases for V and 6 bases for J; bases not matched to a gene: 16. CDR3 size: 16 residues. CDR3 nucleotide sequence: TGTGCTGCGTGGGGCTCGAGGGCAGTTGGTGATTGGATCAAGACGTTT. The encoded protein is CAAWGSRAVGDWIKTF.

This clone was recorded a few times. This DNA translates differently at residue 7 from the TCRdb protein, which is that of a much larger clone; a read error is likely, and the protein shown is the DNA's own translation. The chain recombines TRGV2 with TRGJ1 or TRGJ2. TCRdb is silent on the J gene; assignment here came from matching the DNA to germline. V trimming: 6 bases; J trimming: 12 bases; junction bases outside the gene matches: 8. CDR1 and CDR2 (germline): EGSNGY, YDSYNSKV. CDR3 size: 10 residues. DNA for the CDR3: TGTGCCACCTGGAGTCAGAGGAAACTCTTT. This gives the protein CATWSQRKLF.

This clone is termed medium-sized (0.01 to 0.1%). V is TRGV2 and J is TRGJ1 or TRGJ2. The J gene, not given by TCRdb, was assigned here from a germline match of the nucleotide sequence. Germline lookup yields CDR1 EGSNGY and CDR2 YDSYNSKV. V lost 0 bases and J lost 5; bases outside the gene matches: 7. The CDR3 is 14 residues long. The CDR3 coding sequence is TGTGCCACCTGGGACGGGCTTCCCCATTATAAGAAACTCTTT. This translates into CATWDGLPHYKKLF.

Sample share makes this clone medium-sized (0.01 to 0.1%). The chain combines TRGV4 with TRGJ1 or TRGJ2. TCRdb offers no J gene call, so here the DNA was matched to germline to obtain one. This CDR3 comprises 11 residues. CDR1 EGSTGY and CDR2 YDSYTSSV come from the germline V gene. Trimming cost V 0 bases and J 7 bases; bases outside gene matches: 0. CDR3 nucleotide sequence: TGTGCCACCTGGGATGGGTATAAGAAACTCTTT. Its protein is CATWDGYKKLF.

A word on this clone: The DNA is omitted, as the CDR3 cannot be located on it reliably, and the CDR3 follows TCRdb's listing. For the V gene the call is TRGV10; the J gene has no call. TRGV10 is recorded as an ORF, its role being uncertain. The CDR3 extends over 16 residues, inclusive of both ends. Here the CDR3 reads CAAWDPQNSLAVEQHF.

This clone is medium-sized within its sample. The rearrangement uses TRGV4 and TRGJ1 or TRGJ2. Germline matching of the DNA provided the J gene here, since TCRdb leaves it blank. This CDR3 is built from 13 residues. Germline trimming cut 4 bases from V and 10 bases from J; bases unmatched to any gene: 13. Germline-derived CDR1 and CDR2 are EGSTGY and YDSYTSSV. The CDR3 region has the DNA TGTGCCACCTGGGACGGGACTAGGGTCAAGAAACTCTTT. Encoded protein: CATWDGTRVKKLF.

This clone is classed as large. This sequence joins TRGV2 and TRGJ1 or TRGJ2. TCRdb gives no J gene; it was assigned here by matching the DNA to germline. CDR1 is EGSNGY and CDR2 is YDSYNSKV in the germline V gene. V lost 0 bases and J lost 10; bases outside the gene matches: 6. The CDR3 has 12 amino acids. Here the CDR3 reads CATWDGRRKKLF. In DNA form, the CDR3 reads TGTGCCACCTGGGACGGGCGTCGAAAGAAACTCTTT.

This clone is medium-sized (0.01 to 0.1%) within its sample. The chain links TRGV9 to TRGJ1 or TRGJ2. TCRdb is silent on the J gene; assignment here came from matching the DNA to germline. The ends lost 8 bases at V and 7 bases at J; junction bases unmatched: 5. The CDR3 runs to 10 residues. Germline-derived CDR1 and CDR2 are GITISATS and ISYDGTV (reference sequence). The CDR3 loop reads CALFCYKKLF. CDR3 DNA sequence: TGTGCCTTGTTCTGCTATAAGAAACTCTTT.

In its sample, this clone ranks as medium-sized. The CDR3 spells CALWEVQGFELGKKIKVF. DNA for the CDR3: TGTGCCTTGTGGGAGGTGCAGGGATTTGAGTTGGGCAAAAAAATCAAGGTATTT. V and J are TRGV9 and TRGJP. In the absence of a J gene in TCRdb, the DNA was matched to germline to assign it here. This CDR3 is 18 amino acids long. The V segment lost 0 bases and the J segment 7 bases; nucleotides outside the gene matches: 9. Per the germline V gene, CDR1 is GITISATS and CDR2 is ISYDGTV (reference sequence).

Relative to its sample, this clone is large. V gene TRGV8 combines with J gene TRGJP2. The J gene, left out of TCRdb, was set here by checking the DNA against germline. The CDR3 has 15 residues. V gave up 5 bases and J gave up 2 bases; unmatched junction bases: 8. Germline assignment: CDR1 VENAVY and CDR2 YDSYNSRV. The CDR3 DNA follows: TGTGCCACCTGGGGATCCGCAAGTAGTGATTGGATCAAGACGTTT. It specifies CATWGSASSDWIKTF.

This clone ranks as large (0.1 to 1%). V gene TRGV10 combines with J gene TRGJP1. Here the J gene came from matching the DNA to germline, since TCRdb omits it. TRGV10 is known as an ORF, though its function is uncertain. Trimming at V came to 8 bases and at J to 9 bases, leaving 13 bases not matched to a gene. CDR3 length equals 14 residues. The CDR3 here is CAAWDYGRCWFKIF. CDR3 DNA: TGTGCTGCGTGGGATTACGGAAGGTGTTGGTTCAAGATATTT.

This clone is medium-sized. The DNA of the CDR3 is TGTGCCTTGTGGGAGGGCCTAAATTTTCTCTTT. Translation: CALWEGLNFLF. The J gene has no call, while the V gene is TRGV9. CDR1 GITISATS and CDR2 ISYDGTV come from the germline V gene (reference sequence). There are 11 residues in the CDR3.

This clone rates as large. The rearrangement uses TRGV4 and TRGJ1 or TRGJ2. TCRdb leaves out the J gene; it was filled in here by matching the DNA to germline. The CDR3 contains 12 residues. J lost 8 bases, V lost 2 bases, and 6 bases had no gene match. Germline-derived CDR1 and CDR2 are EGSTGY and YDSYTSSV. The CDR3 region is CATWDVFHKKLF. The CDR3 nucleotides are TGTGCCACCTGGGATGTTTTTCATAAGAAACTCTTT.

The CDR3, as DNA: TGTGCCTTGTGGGAGGTGTTGAATTATTATAAGAAACTCTTT. It encodes CALWEVLNYYKKLF. The gene calls are TRGV9 and TRGJ1 or TRGJ2. TCRdb lists no J gene, so it was determined here by aligning the DNA to germline. The germline V gene has CDR1 GITISATS and CDR2 ISYDGTV (reference sequence). The CDR3 runs to 14 residues. V dropped 0 bases and J dropped 0; count of bases not matched to a gene: 2.